Listed here is a single TCR beta chain. The antigen is unknown. Assay used: immunoSEQ multiplex PCR; TCRdb lists only in-frame clones, some missing. The data show 120,000 or so clones, 90% seen once. Trimming took 1 base from V and 7 from J; bases not matched to a gene: 14. The CDR3 is 18 amino acids. Germline V gives CDR1 SGHVS, CDR2 FQNEAQ. The sample belongs to a study of T cell responses to AZD1222 COVID-19 vaccine. Study conclusions and caveats: Only a handful of AZD1222 recipients were seropositive at baseline. Regions left unmutated in variants are reportedly the target of nearly half of spike-specific TCRs.

This TCR was sampled from an adult in good health. The sample was peripheral blood, taken on day 0 of MenACWY control vaccination. This chain joins TRBV7-8 and TRBJ1-4; 8 nucleotides line up with TRBD1. The CDR3 loop reads CASSLGQGRGHEGEKLFF. CDR3 nucleotides: TGTGCCAGCAGCTTAGGTCAGGGCAGGGGGCACGAGGGTGAAAAACTGTTTTTT.